The next 27 T cell receptor beta chains were all read from a single sample in a study of T cells expressing NK-cell markers. TCRdb reprocessed the 5' RACE reads, keeping one entry per CDR3 protein, no DNA. Recorded here are roughly 430,000 distinct CDR3 sequences; the top ten clones represent 7.3%. Sequenced material: blood T cells: a sorted CD56 or NKG2C T cell subset, CD4+ or CD8+ T cells, or bulk PBMC T cells (not recorded which). These TCRs come from a woman between 18 and 69 years old in good health.

This rearrangement joins TRBV6-2 or TRBV6-3 to TRBJ2-4; lacking DNA, the TRBD2 call made by TCRdb goes unchecked. This CDR3 region has 14 residues. CDR1 is MNHEY, CDR2 SVGEGT, per germline. The CDR3 protein is CASSRTSSKNIQYF.

The chain joins TRBV5-6 to TRBJ2-7; the TRBD1 assignment by TCRdb is unverifiable without DNA. The germline V gene has CDR1 SGHDT and CDR2 YYEEEE. CDR3 length equals 17 residues. CDR3 residues: CASSYGRLDRVLYEQYF.

The chain uses TRBV9 and TRBJ2-1; as DNA is missing, the TRBD2 call by TCRdb cannot be tested. CDR1 is SGDLS, CDR2 YYNGEE, per germline. The CDR3 covers 18 residues. The CDR3: CASSVGLASLGAYNEQFF.

V and J are TRBV12-3 or TRBV12-4 and TRBJ1-3; TCRdb lists TRBD1, though no DNA is available to test this call. The CDR3 is made up of 13 amino acids. The CDR3 reads CASRTGQRNTIYF.

This rearrangement joins TRBV20-1 to TRBJ2-7; with no DNA, the TCRdb D assignment of TRBD1 cannot be verified. CDR3 size: 13 residues. CDR1 DFQATT and CDR2 SNEGSKA come from the germline V gene (reference sequence). The CDR3 is CSASTGNAYEQYF.

The chain recombines TRBV7-2 with TRBJ1-2. Germline V gene sequence: CDR1 SGHTA, CDR2 FQGNSA. This CDR3 comprises 12 residues. CDR3 amino acids: CASGGGRHGYTF.

The rearrangement links TRBV4-3 to TRBJ1-1; the TCRdb D gene call, TRBD1, has no DNA to confirm it. This CDR3 has 14 residues. The germline V gene encodes CDR1 LGHNA and CDR2 YSLEER. The CDR3 is CASSQVGYRGEAFF.

This chain connects TRBV11-1 to TRBJ2-1; with no DNA, the TCRdb D assignment of TRBD2 cannot be verified. Germline CDR1 reads SGHAT; CDR2 reads FQDESV (reference sequence). The CDR3 has 18 residues. The CDR3 here is CASSPGLAGVQRYNEQFF.

This chain uses TRBV29-1 with TRBJ2-2. CDR1 SQVTM and CDR2 ANQGSEA come from the germline V gene. This CDR3 is built from 12 residues. The CDR3 reads CSVSGWTGELFF.

V and J are TRBV29-1 and TRBJ2-2; the TCRdb D gene call, TRBD1, has no DNA to confirm it. This CDR3 has 13 amino acids. The germline gives CDR1 SQVTM, CDR2 ANQGSEA. CDR3 amino acids: CSVDRDDTGELFF.

This sequence joins TRBV29-1 and TRBJ1-1. The germline CDR1 and CDR2 sequences are SQVTM and ANQGSEA. The CDR3 extends over 14 amino acids. CDR3 in amino acids: CSVSWIREEPEAFF.

The rearrangement joins TRBV29-1 to TRBJ2-3. This CDR3 spans 11 amino acids. The germline V gene has CDR1 SQVTM and CDR2 ANQGSEA. The CDR3 loop reads CSVEDRDTQYF.

The chain combines TRBV25-1 with TRBJ2-7; without DNA, the TCRdb call of TRBD2 cannot be checked. The CDR3 runs 16 residues. The germline CDR1 and CDR2 sequences are MGHDK and SYGVNS. The CDR3 reads CASSERGLQGSYEQYF.

V is TRBV4-2 and J is TRBJ1-3; TCRdb indicates TRBD1, and absent DNA this call remains unverified. The length of the CDR3 is 18 residues. The germline CDR1 and CDR2 sequences are LGHNA and YNFKEQ. The CDR3 is CASSQESGGVHSGNTIYF.

This chain joins TRBV18 and TRBJ1-2; TCRdb outputs TRBD1, but without DNA this stays unchecked. The germline gives CDR1 KGHSH, CDR2 LQKENI. The CDR3 has 12 amino acids. CDR3 sequence: CASSPRGQSYTF. Looking up the rest from reference TRBV18 and TRBJ1-2 gives the full variable domain: NAGVMQNPRHLVRRRGQEARLRCSPMKGHSHVYWYRQLPEEGLKFMVYLQKENIIDESGMPKERFSAEFPKEGPSILRIQQVVRGDSAAYFCASSPRGQSYTFGSGTRLTVV.

The V and J genes are TRBV5-4 and TRBJ2-7; TCRdb picks TRBD1, but there is no DNA to check that call. Germline values: CDR1 SGHNT, CDR2 YYREEE (reference sequence). This CDR3 has 15 amino acids. CDR3 protein: CASSLAGTASYEQYF.

The chain employs TRBV24-1 and TRBJ1-2; the TRBD1 assignment by TCRdb is unverifiable without DNA. The germline CDR1 and CDR2 sequences are KGHDR and SFDVKD. The CDR3 runs 14 residues. This CDR3 reads CATSDNRQGWGYTF.

The chain recombines TRBV20-1 with TRBJ2-5; TCRdb proposes TRBD1, but this gene call is untestable without DNA. There are 12 residues in the CDR3. Germline V lookup: CDR1 DFQATT, CDR2 SNEGSKA (reference sequence). The chain's CDR3 is CSARGQGKTQYF.

The chain carries TRBV7-7 and TRBJ2-5. CDR1 and CDR2 (germline): SSHAT, FNYEAQ (reference sequence). The length of the CDR3 is 14 residues. The CDR3 loop is CASSLMFLQETQYF.

The chain links TRBV5-1 to TRBJ2-5; TCRdb indicates TRBD1, and absent DNA this call remains unverified. CDR1 is SGHRS, CDR2 YFSETQ, per germline. The length of the CDR3 is 14 residues. The CDR3 here is CASRPGGRVETQYF.

The gene calls are TRBV28 and TRBJ2-2; TCRdb proposes TRBD1, but this gene call is untestable without DNA. Germline assignment: CDR1 MDHEN and CDR2 SYDVKM. The CDR3 loop spans 13 amino acids. The CDR3 sequence is CAGQGTNTGEPFF. Based on the CDR3 plus reference TRBV28 and TRBJ2-2, the full variable domain is DVKVTQSSRYLVKRTGEKVFLECVQDMDHENMFWYRQDPGLGLRLIYFSYDVKMKEKGDIPEGYSVSREKKERFSLILESASTNQTSMYLCAGQGTNTGEPFFGEGSRLTVL.

V gene TRBV5-6 combines with J gene TRBJ2-2; checking the TCRdb D call of TRBD1 is not possible without DNA. The CDR3 extends over 15 amino acids. Germline V gene lookup returns CDR1 SGHDT and CDR2 YYEEEE. The chain's CDR3 is CASSSHPQGPGELFF.

J is TRBJ2-3 and V is TRBV20-1. This CDR3 spans 14 amino acids. Germline CDR1 and CDR2: DFQATT and SNEGSKA (reference sequence). The CDR3 protein is CSARDPARRDTQYF.

The V and J genes are TRBV20-1 and TRBJ2-5; no DNA is available, so the TRBD2 call from TCRdb remains unchecked. The length of the CDR3 is 18 residues. Germline values: CDR1 DFQATT, CDR2 SNEGSKA (reference sequence). The CDR3 sequence: CSARDRALIATHQETQYF.

The chain carries TRBV5-5 and TRBJ2-3. This CDR3 spans 12 amino acids. CDR1 and CDR2 (germline): SGHKS, YYEKEE (reference sequence). CDR3 loop: CSSMGLEDTQYF.

J is TRBJ2-5 and V is TRBV6-2 or TRBV6-3. The V gene's germline CDR1 is MNHEY and CDR2 SVGEGT. The CDR3 is 12 residues long. This CDR3 is CASSLELVTQYF.

V is TRBV5-5 and J is TRBJ2-3; with no DNA, the TCRdb D assignment of TRBD1 cannot be verified. Per the germline V gene, CDR1 is SGHKS and CDR2 is YYEKEE (reference sequence). CDR3 length: 14 residues. CDR3 sequence: CASSPWPLTDTQYF.